This T cell receptor beta chain was recorded in a study of blood T cell repertoires in COVID-19. Study-level background: Some COVID-19 samples were acute and others convalescent; all came from the United States, Italy and Spain. PBMCs, B-cell-depleted T cells, or T cells provided the cDNA or gDNA that made up the material.

Seattle patients were enrolled while actively infected and followed longitudinally. With V trimmed by 2 bases and J by 7 bases, 8 bases remained unmatched. CDR1 is SGHKS and CDR2 is YYEKEE in the germline V gene (reference sequence). There are 16 residues in the CDR3. The data were produced by immunoSEQ multiplex PCR, yet TCRdb's version contains in-frame clones alone and is incomplete. The sample lists roughly 500,000 clones, roughly nine tenths occurring once. Material: peripheral blood. The chain has TRBV5-5 and TRBJ2-1; TRBD1 matches at 11 bases. This TCR came from a man younger than 30 with COVID-19, enrolled during active disease. The CDR3 DNA is TGTGCCAGCAGCTTAGGCTGGGACAGGGGGAAAAATGAGCAGTTCTTC. Translation: CASSLGWDRGKNEQFF.